The clone carrying this T cell receptor beta chain showed up just a few times. This sample's time point: before trial treatment. The sample comes from a study of low-dose radiotherapy and immunotherapy resistance in tumors. Primers targeting TRAV and TRBV primed first-strand cDNA, covering alpha and beta chains. A roughly 19-cycle PCR with a constant-region primer and V-primer adapter amplified TCRs. TCRdb re-analysed the reads in MiXCR, keeping a single row per CDR3 protein. This table has around 65,000 distinct CDR3 sequences, more than 20% appearing once. The germline gives CDR1 SGHRS, CDR2 YFSETQ. CDR3 length equals 15 residues. With 0 bases removed from V and 0 bases from J, the gap between germline ends came to 10 bases.

Sequencing was performed on PBMCs, taken before treatment. The V gene is TRBV5-1, the J gene TRBJ2-7, with a tentative D call TRBD1 (5 bases). This TCR was recovered from a male donor with rectosigmoid adenocarcinoma. In nucleotides, the CDR3 is TGCGCCAGCAGCTTGGATGTGGGGCCCTCCTACGAGCAGTACTTC. Translated: CASSLDVGPSYEQYF.